These T cell receptor beta chains were read from a single sample in a study of blood T cell repertoires in COVID-19. Using immunoSEQ multiplex PCR, the repertoire was profiled, and TCRdb retains in-frame clones only, with some absent. The sample records more than 45,000 clones, roughly 84% being singletons. The material sequenced was peripheral blood. These TCRs come from an elderly man with COVID-19, enrolled during active disease. Both conserved end residues are part of each CDR3. A D gene is named only where the DNA matches it firmly. Clone sizes are given selectively: once, few, many, or a class where the clone is expanded.

TRBV11-3	TRBJ1-2	TRBD1	-	CASSLANLGQTPHGYTF	TGTGCCAGCAGCTTAGCCAATTTGGGACAGACGCCTCATGGCTACACCTTC
TRBV28	TRBJ1-6	TRBD1	once	CASSSDRGGNSPLHF	TGTGCCAGCAGTTCGGACAGGGGTGGGAATTCACCCCTCCACTTT
TRBV11-3	TRBJ1-1	-	-	CASSLVSSEPEAFF	TGTGCCAGCAGCTTAGTAAGCTCCGAACCTGAAGCTTTCTTT
TRBV5-1	TRBJ2-2	-	-	CASSFGQIITGELFF	TGCGCCAGCAGCTTTGGCCAGATCATCACCGGGGAGCTGTTTTTT
TRBV7-9	TRBJ2-5	TRBD1	-	CASSSILGQLQETQYF	TGTGCCAGCAGCTCTATTCTGGGACAGCTCCAAGAGACCCAGTACTTC
TRBV9	TRBJ2-1	TRBD2	-	CASSVGGAGGQNEQFF	TGTGCCAGCAGCGTAGGAGGTGCGGGGGGGCAAAATGAGCAGTTCTTC
TRBV7-7	TRBJ2-2	-	-	CASRLTGITGELFF	TGTGCCAGCAGATTGACAGGAATCACCGGGGAGCTGTTTTTT
TRBV5-5	TRBJ1-6	-	-	CASLRQLYNSPLHF	TGTGCCAGCCTTCGACAGCTGTATAATTCACCCCTCCACTTT
TRBV7-3	TRBJ2-3	-	-	CASSSYTDTQYF	TGTGCCAGCAGCTCTTACACAGATACGCAGTATTTT
TRBV28	TRBJ2-7	-	-	CATHRDSGIREQYF	TGTGCCACCCACCGGGACTCCGGGATCCGCGAGCAGTACTTC
TRBV13	TRBJ1-2	-	-	CASSLQAVGYTF	TGTGCCAGCAGCTTGCAAGCGGTTGGCTACACCTTC
TRBV10-3	TRBJ2-2	TRBD1	-	CAISDPIRTGKTNTGELFF	TGTGCCATCAGTGACCCGATCCGGACAGGAAAAACGAACACCGGGGAGCTGTTTTTT
TRBV2	TRBJ2-5	-	-	CASHDSGETQYF	TGTGCCAGCCACGATTCGGGGGAGACCCAGTACTTC
TRBV18	TRBJ2-7	TRBD2	-	CASSPREGSEQYF	TGTGCCAGCTCACCACGGGAGGGGTCCGAGCAGTACTTC
TRBV19	TRBJ1-3	TRBD1	once	CASRNRGNSGNTIYF	TGTGCCAGTAGAAACAGGGGGAACTCTGGAAACACCATATATTTT
TRBV6-4	TRBJ1-5	TRBD1	-	CASSATGGLGNQPQHF	TGTGCCAGCAGTGCCACAGGGGGCTTGGGCAATCAGCCCCAGCATTTT
TRBV21-1	TRBJ1-2	-	-	CASSTAVDRVRQGDGYTF	TGTGCCAGCAGCACGGCCGTGGACAGGGTAAGGCAAGGGGATGGCTACACCTTC
TRBV30	TRBJ1-2	-	-	CAWGPVRPGSYGYTF	TGTGCCTGGGGCCCGGTGAGGCCCGGGAGCTATGGCTACACCTTC
TRBV13	TRBJ1-5	TRBD1	-	CASSYRTGGGQPQHF	TGTGCCAGCAGCTACCGGACAGGGGGAGGCCAGCCCCAGCATTTT
TRBV5-1	TRBJ1-5	TRBD1	-	CASSPTGGGNQPQHF	TGCGCCAGCAGCCCGACAGGGGGAGGCAATCAGCCCCAGCATTTT
TRBV19	TRBJ2-1	TRBD2	-	CASSIPPPSGSLFYNEQFF	TGTGCCAGTAGTATACCCCCCCCTAGCGGGAGTCTCTTTTACAATGAGCAGTTCTTC
TRBV24-1	TRBJ1-5	-	-	CTTSDSDNDQPQHF	TGTACCACCAGTGATTCGGACAACGATCAGCCCCAGCATTTT
TRBV4-3	TRBJ2-2	TRBD1	-	CASSQEGTGFTGELFF	TGCGCCAGCAGCCAAGAGGGGACAGGGTTCACCGGGGAGCTGTTTTTT
TRBV5-4	TRBJ2-5	-	-	CASSLGLAETQYF	TGTGCCAGCAGCTTGGGGCTAGCGGAGACCCAGTACTTC
TRBV5-5	TRBJ1-3	-	-	CASSPGVSSGNTIYF	TGTGCCAGCAGCCCGGGTGTCAGCTCTGGAAACACCATATATTTT
TRBV4-3	TRBJ1-1	-	-	CASSQDLGGKGTEAFF	TGCGCCAGCAGCCAAGATCTGGGGGGGAAGGGGACTGAAGCTTTCTTT
TRBV5-6	TRBJ1-1	-	-	CASSSPASGRGTEAFF	TGTGCCAGCAGCTCCCCCGCATCCGGACGGGGCACTGAAGCTTTCTTT
TRBV29-1	TRBJ2-5	-	-	CSVVRGRGETQYF	TGCAGCGTTGTGCGGGGGCGGGGAGAGACCCAGTACTTC
TRBV19	TRBJ1-1	TRBD1	-	CASSTYPGQGAKTEAFF	TGTGCCAGTAGTACTTATCCGGGACAGGGGGCGAAGACTGAAGCTTTCTTT
TRBV19	TRBJ2-5	TRBD1	few	CASSTGQQETQYF	TGTGCCAGTAGTACGGGACAGCAAGAGACCCAGTACTTC
TRBV6-5	TRBJ1-1	-	-	CASSSGAAMNTEAFF	TGTGCCAGCAGTTCAGGGGCCGCCATGAACACTGAAGCTTTCTTT
TRBV2	TRBJ1-2	TRBD1	-	CASTEQQGLSGYTF	TGTGCCAGCACTGAACAACAGGGGCTTTCTGGCTACACCTTC
TRBV24-1	TRBJ2-4	TRBD1	once	CATSDPLTGDIQYF	TGTGCCACCAGTGATCCGTTAACAGGGGACATTCAGTACTTC
TRBV14	TRBJ1-5	TRBD1	-	CASSQVGQGQPQHF	TGTGCCAGCAGCCAAGTCGGACAGGGTCAGCCCCAGCATTTT
TRBV7-8	TRBJ1-1	TRBD1	-	CASSSGTGLISTEAFF	TGTGCCAGCAGCTCTGGGACAGGGTTGATTTCCACTGAAGCTTTCTTT